The 29 T cell receptor beta chains in this list originate from one sample, sequenced in a study of breast tumors, draining lymph nodes, adjacent tissues. TCRdb passed the multiplex PCR reads through MiXCR, listing each CDR3 protein once. Of approximately 90,000 distinct CDR3 sequences in the sample, roughly 28% were seen once. Axillary draining lymph nodes of breast cancer patients supplied the node samples. The sample comprised axillary lymph node tissue. The origin of the receptors is a female donor with breast cancer. Some clones in this sample may be carry-over from other donors' samples.

Of note for this clonotype: This may stem from a read error, because a much larger clone lies one nucleotide away. The chain combines TRBV28 with TRBJ2-7, with 11 bases lining up with TRBD2. The V segment lost 10 bases and the J segment 2 bases; nucleotides outside the gene matches: 10. The germline gives CDR1 MDHEN, CDR2 SYDVKM. The CDR3 runs to 15 residues. The chain's CDR3 is CATSVAGGLTYEQYF. In DNA form, the CDR3 reads TGTGCCACGTCGGTAGCGGGAGGGCTGACCTACGAGCAGTACTTC.

The sample holds many counts of this clonotype. This rearrangement joins TRBV20-1 to TRBJ2-3; the D gene is possibly TRBD1 (5 bases). The CDR3 is made up of 13 amino acids. CDR1 and CDR2 from the germline V gene are DFQATT and SNEGSKA (reference sequence). The V end lost 3 bases, the J end lost 2 bases, and 9 bases lay between the germline ends. CDR3 residues: CSASSRVTDTQYF. The DNA for the CDR3 is TGCAGTGCTAGTTCCAGGGTCACAGATACGCAGTATTTT.

Ten or more counts support this clonotype. The V and J genes are TRBV12-3 or TRBV12-4 and TRBJ2-7; D remains unclear. The ends were cut back, 6 bases at V and 2 bases at J, with 14 bases in the middle. CDR3 length: 14 residues. The CDR3 loop reads CASSPDLIAYEQYF. CDR3 coding DNA: TGTGCCAGCAGCCCAGACCTGATCGCCTACGAGCAGTACTTC.

As for this clonotype: This CDR3 fails to terminate in the conserved phenylalanine or tryptophan, so it likely reflects a read error. V and J are TRBV12-3 or TRBV12-4 and TRBJ2-2; D is undetermined. Between the trimmed V and J ends, which lost 1 base and 3 bases, there was a span of 3 bases. The CDR3 length is 13 residues. The CDR3 DNA sequence: TGTGCCAGCAGTTTAGTCCACACCGGGGAGCTGTTTTCT. Translated, it gives CASSLVHTGELFS.

This clonotype showed up just a few times. A much larger clone is a single base away; this may be a read error. V is TRBV9 and J is TRBJ2-5; 8 nucleotides align to TRBD2. Germline V lookup: CDR1 SGDLS, CDR2 YYNGEE. The CDR3 spans 15 residues. This CDR3 reads CASSVDSGSGETPYF. In DNA form, the CDR3 reads TGTGCCAGCAGCGTAGACAGCGGGAGTGGGGAGACCCCGTACTTC.

The chain employs TRBV7-8 and TRBJ1-1; no reliable D call. The CDR3 covers 15 residues. Trimming left V 1 base short and J 2 bases short, with 11 bases between. Germline lookup yields CDR1 SGHVS and CDR2 FQNEAQ. The CDR3 nucleotides are TGTGCCAGCAGCTTAGATTGGGTAGCAAACACTGAAGCTTTCTTT. Protein sequence: CASSLDWVANTEAFF.

This clonotype was seen repeatedly, ten times or more. A read error may produce the germline difference seen at one junction end. This chain uses TRBV15 with TRBJ2-3; D may be TRBD2 (5 bases). The CDR3 length is 15 residues. CDR1 is LNHNV, CDR2 YYDKDF, per germline (reference sequence). CDR3 in DNA: TGTGCCGCCAGCAGAGATCTGTCCCGGGGAGCGACGCAGTATTTT. Protein sequence: CAASRDLSRGATQYF.

V and J are TRBV5-6 and TRBJ2-5; D gene uncertain. V was trimmed by 10 bases and J by 0 bases, leaving 22 bases between them. CDR1 and CDR2 from the germline V gene are SGHDT and YYEEEE. This CDR3 has 16 residues. The CDR3 reads CAGGGPSSPDQETQYF. CDR3 DNA: TGTGCCGGCGGCGGACCCTCTAGTCCAGACCAAGAGACCCAGTACTTC. The variable domain in full, with the rest retrieved from reference TRBV5-6 and TRBJ2-5, is DAGVTQSPTHLIKTRGQQVTLRCSPKSGHDTVSWYQQALGQGPQFIFQYYEEEERQRGNFPDRFSGHQFPNYSSELNVNALLLGDSALYLCAGGGPSSPDQETQYFGPGTRLLVL.

This chain uses TRBV6-1 with TRBJ1-5; possibly TRBD1 for D (6 bases). CDR1 and CDR2 from the germline V gene are MNHNS and SASEGT. The CDR3 is 16 amino acids. V lost 5 bases and J lost 8, with 22 bases in between. The CDR3, as DNA: TGTGCCAGCAGTCCAAGACAGGAGGGCGGACAAAAGCCCCAGCATTTT. This translates into CASSPRQEGGQKPQHF.

The chain links TRBV28 to TRBJ1-4; the match to TRBD1 covers 10 bases. With V trimmed by 4 bases and J by 9 bases, 11 bases remained unmatched. Germline V gene sequence: CDR1 MDHEN, CDR2 SYDVKM. The CDR3 covers 16 residues. In DNA, the CDR3 is TGTGCCAGCAGTTGGACAGGGGGGATGGGAAATAAAAAACTGTTTTTT. Its protein is CASSWTGGMGNKKLFF.

The CDR3 reads CASSQEGDEQYF. DNA of the CDR3: TGCGCCAGCAGCCAAGAGGGGGACGAGCAGTACTTC. The rearrangement joins TRBV4-3 to TRBJ2-7, with D perhaps TRBD1 or TRBD2 (5 bases each). In germline, CDR1 is LGHNA, CDR2 YSLEER. The CDR3 extends over 12 amino acids. Trimming removed 0 bases from V and 5 bases from J, with 5 bases in between.

This clonotype appeared many times. This chain connects TRBV5-5 to TRBJ2-7, with D possibly being TRBD1 (6 bases). V shed 1 base and J shed 7 bases, with 18 bases lying between them. Germline assignment: CDR1 SGHKS and CDR2 YYEKEE (reference sequence). This CDR3 spans 15 amino acids. CDR3 amino acids: CASSLRTATVLEQYF. CDR3 nucleotides: TGTGCCAGCAGCTTGAGGACAGCGACTGTATTGGAGCAGTACTTC.

This clonotype was counted many times. This may be a read error, as it is one base from a much larger clone. This rearrangement joins TRBV20-1 to TRBJ1-2; D gene ambiguous. CDR1 is DFQATT, CDR2 SNEGSKA, per germline (reference sequence). CDR3 length equals 12 residues. CDR3 nucleotide sequence: TGCAGTGCTCTCCGGGCGAGATTTGGCTCCACCTTC. It translates to CSALRARFGSTF.

This clonotype occurred many times. The chain links TRBV15 to TRBJ1-6, with unresolved D. Germline CDR1 and CDR2: LNHNV and YYDKDF (reference sequence). The CDR3 loop spans 14 amino acids. Trimming left V 0 bases short and J 8 bases short, with 8 bases between. CDR3 loop: CATSRDRADSPLHF. CDR3 DNA sequence: TGTGCCACCAGCAGAGATCGGGCGGATTCACCCCTCCACTTT.

This clonotype was detected once. At one end the junction does not follow the germline gene, possibly because of a read error. The chain combines TRBV29-1 with TRBJ1-2; 7 nucleotides align to TRBD1. Germline V CDR1 and CDR2: SQVTM, ANQGSEA. The CDR3 contains 15 residues. Here the CDR3 reads CSVGNPGQRTDCYPF. The CDR3 bases are TGCAGCGTGGGTAATCCGGGACAGAGGACCGATTGCTACCCCTTC.

This clonotype was observed many times. The chain employs TRBV7-8 and TRBJ2-7, with D possibly being TRBD1 (6 bases). Germline V gene data show CDR1 as SGHVS and CDR2 as FQNEAQ. The CDR3 consists of 15 residues. Trimming stripped 5 bases from V and 3 bases from J, with 17 bases between. In DNA form, the CDR3 reads TGTGCCAGCAGCCTAACCGCAGGGGACATCTACGAGCAGTACTTC. It translates to CASSLTAGDIYEQYF.

V gene TRBV20-1 combines with J gene TRBJ2-2, with 13 bases matching TRBD2. This CDR3 region has 18 residues. Per the germline V gene, CDR1 is DFQATT and CDR2 is SNEGSKA (reference sequence). The DNA for the CDR3 is TGCAGCGAGACCGAGGAACTAGCGGGAGGGCCTGGACCCGGGGAGCTGTTTTTT. Translated, it gives CSETEELAGGPGPGELFF.

This clonotype was counted ten times or more. V and J are TRBV7-2 and TRBJ1-6, with TRBD1 matching 11 bases. Germline values: CDR1 SGHTA, CDR2 FQGNSA. This CDR3 region has 15 residues. Trimming at V came to 6 bases and at J to 9 bases, leaving 7 bases not matched to a gene. In nucleotides, the CDR3 is TGTGCCAGCAGTCTTTTGGGACAGGGGGTTTCACCCCTCCACTTT. It encodes CASSLLGQGVSPLHF.

This chain connects TRBV12-5 to TRBJ2-5; no clear D gene. Germline values: CDR1 LGHNT, CDR2 FRNRAP. The CDR3 is 15 residues long. Trimming stripped 1 base from V and 1 base from J, with 10 bases between. The CDR3 region has the DNA TGTGCTAGTGGTTTGGGCGCAGGCGGCCAAGAGACCCAGTACTTC. As protein: CASGLGAGGQETQYF.

This clonotype was seen repeatedly, ten times or more. The chain carries TRBV7-9 and TRBJ2-2; 7 positions agree with TRBD2. CDR3 length: 14 amino acids. J lost 6 bases, V lost 7 bases, and 8 bases had no gene match. Germline CDR1 reads SEHNR; CDR2 reads FQNEAQ (reference sequence). In DNA, the CDR3 is TGTGCCAGCACTCCCCTACTAGCGTCCGGGGAGCTGTTTTTT. The encoded protein is CASTPLLASGELFF.

As regards this clonotype: The conserved phenylalanine or tryptophan is not found at the CDR3 terminus, so this likely reflects a read error. The limits of the CDR3 on the DNA are not certain, so only TCRdb's listed CDR3 is given. The CDR3 is CASSVEGRAREQSL. The chain uses TRBV9 and TRBJ2-7; the table's D call, TRBD2, was not checked against the DNA. Inclusive of both ends, the CDR3 amounts to 14 amino acids. Germline values: CDR1 SGDLS, CDR2 YYNGEE.

This clonotype was recorded many times. The chain employs TRBV6-2 or TRBV6-3 and TRBJ2-7; D tentatively reads TRBD1 or TRBD2 (5 bases each). Trimming cost V 5 bases and J 7 bases, with 18 bases left between them. This CDR3 has 14 residues. From germline, CDR1 is MNHEY and CDR2 SVGEGT. CDR3 loop: CASSPLGEWEEQYF. DNA for the CDR3: TGTGCCAGCAGTCCCCTGGGGGAATGGGAAGAGCAGTACTTC.

Only a few counts were recorded for this clonotype. The chain links TRBV19 to TRBJ1-1; D is unresolved. V was pared by 7 bases and J by 8 bases, with 14 bases between. Germline-derived CDR1 and CDR2 are LNHDA and SQIVND (reference sequence). CDR3 length: 12 amino acids. The CDR3: CASTGPFVEAFF. CDR3 DNA: TGTGCCAGTACCGGACCCTTCGTGGAAGCTTTCTTT.

As to this clonotype: Relative to the germline gene, one junction end is altered; a read error may explain this. CDR3 in DNA: TGTGCCGGCAGCCTCAAGGGAGGACAGATAGGGAAGAACCCCGGGGAGCTGTTTTTT. This codes for CAGSLKGGQIGKNPGELFF. The chain joins TRBV7-9 to TRBJ2-2, with D possibly called TRBD1 or TRBD2 (6 bases each). This CDR3 has 19 residues. Per the germline V gene, CDR1 is SEHNR and CDR2 is FQNEAQ (reference sequence).

The rearrangement joins TRBV7-2 to TRBJ1-2, with a weak D call TRBD1 (5 bases). Germline lookup yields CDR1 SGHTA and CDR2 FQGNSA. Between the trimmed V and J ends, which lost 3 bases and 4 bases, there was a span of 12 bases. The CDR3 runs 14 residues. CDR3 sequence: CASSLDRQSYGYTF. As DNA, the CDR3 is TGTGCCAGCAGCTTGGACCGACAGAGCTATGGCTACACCTTC.

This clonotype has ten or more counts. V is TRBV5-1 and J is TRBJ1-3, with 8 bases lining up with TRBD1. With 0 bases clipped from V and 4 bases from J, the junction kept 6 bases outside the gene matches. The CDR3 extends over 16 amino acids. In germline, CDR1 is SGHRS, CDR2 YFSETQ. DNA of the CDR3: TGCGCCAGCAGCTTGGACGGACAGGGAACAGGAAACACCATATATTTT. It yields the protein CASSLDGQGTGNTIYF.

This clonotype has at least ten counts. The chain is built from TRBV19 and TRBJ1-5; 7 bases are a match to TRBD1. The ends lost 3 bases at V and 4 bases at J; junction bases unmatched: 3. Germline V gene lookup returns CDR1 LNHDA and CDR2 SQIVND (reference sequence). The CDR3 spans 14 residues. The CDR3 protein is CASSINRGNQPQHF. CDR3 DNA: TGTGCCAGTAGTATTAACAGGGGAAATCAGCCCCAGCATTTT.

On this clonotype: The CDR3 end shows no conserved phenylalanine or tryptophan, and so a read error is likely. V usage is TRBV24-1 and J usage is TRBJ2-5; D call uncertain. Trimming shortened V by 3 bases and J by 5 bases, and 12 bases separated the two germline ends. CDR3 length: 14 amino acids. Germline CDR1 reads KGHDR; CDR2 reads SFDVKD. The DNA for the CDR3 is TGTGCCACCAGTGATAAACTCGGTTTGGAGACCCAGTACCTC. This sequence encodes CATSDKLGLETQYL.

As for this clonotype: This could be a read error, since a much larger clone is one nucleotide away. V usage is TRBV7-2 and J usage is TRBJ1-1; no clear D gene. The germline gives CDR1 SGHTA, CDR2 FQGNSA. CDR3 length equals 14 residues. CDR3 residues: CASSLSPGRTEASF. CDR3 sequence (DNA): TGTGCCAGCAGCTTATCCCCGGGGAGGACTGAAGCTTCCTTT. The full variable domain, with the rest looked up from reference TRBV7-2 and TRBJ1-1, is GAGVSQSPSNKVTEKGKDVELRCDPISGHTALYWYRQSLGQGLEFLIYFQGNSAPDKSGLPSDRFSAERTGGSVSTLTIQRTQQEDSAVYLCASSLSPGRTEASFGQGTRLTVV.